This TCR beta chain is from a study of T cell repertoires in cytomegalovirus infection (dated by TCRdb to between 2018 and 2020). About the study as a whole: Donor HLA type was relevant to the analysis, because carriage of CMV infection together with the matching HLA type was indicated by public TCR beta signatures.

Broader findings and caveats from the paper: The ex vivo response was dominated by HLA-C-restricted CMV-specific TCR beta clonotypes, and the single most frequent clonotype in two of eight donors was supplied by these HLA-C-restricted clonotypes. Carriers of CMV infection plus the relevant HLA type were discriminated by the cumulative frequency of public TCR beta family members in the study cohort and in an independent approximately 360-donor cohort.

Concerning this clonotype: Its antigen is not yet known. No per-base quality is available; no much larger clone lies one base away.

Trimming leaves V shorter by 10 bases and J shorter by 0 bases, with the junction holding 13 bases beyond the gene matches. Taken from cysteine to phenylalanine, the CDR3 has 17 residues. Kept here is only the CDR3 DNA, which spans 51 bases and is read in frame from base 1. The germline V gene (reference sequence) provides CDR1 SEHNR and CDR2 FQNEAQ. Data came from an Illumina HiSeq 1500. TCRdb reprocessing: public reads trimmed at Q25 with fastp, clones called with MiXCR, in-frame beta chains kept. Here each entry gathers all rows of one CDR3 protein and keeps the most common genes and DNA. A total of about 680,000 distinct CDR3 sequences appear in this sample, 24% of them only once. In total, the top ten clones hold 6.5% to 10% of the sample.

The sequence is built from TRBV7-9 and TRBJ1-5, with 9 bases in between that match TRBD1. Specimen: CD8+ T cells from PBMCs. The clonotype comes from a human donor in good health (CMV status not recorded). Some clones in this sample may be carry-over from other donors' samples. The CDR3 amino acid sequence is: CATDGGQGMYSNQPQHF. The DNA sequence follows: TGTGCCACCGATGGCGGACAGGGGATGTATAGCAATCAGCCCCAGCATTTT.